The 24 T cell receptor beta chains reported below all come from one sample, sequenced in a study of cytomegalovirus exposure and HLA in healthy donors. The primer mix had 60 Vbeta and 13 Jbeta primers. Data came from immunoSEQ multiplex PCR; TCRdb stores just in-frame clones and leaves some out. The table has about 170,000 clones, approximately 65% seen once. The sample taken for sequencing was PBMCs. All receptors come from a man aged 40-49 years in good health and CMV-seronegative.

This clone was detected once. The CDR3 DNA follows: TGTGCCAGCAGTTACGGACAAGCTTTTGACGAGCAGTTCTTC. The encoded protein is CASSYGQAFDEQFF. The genes are TRBV6-5 and TRBJ2-1; maybe TRBD1 (5 bases). With 2 bases removed from V and 10 bases from J, the gap between germline ends came to 15 bases. Per the germline V gene, CDR1 is MNHEY and CDR2 is SVGAGI. The CDR3 runs to 14 residues.

This clone was recorded a few times. This rearrangement joins TRBV9 to TRBJ1-1, with 11 positions matching TRBD1. The trim removed 2 bases at V and 1 base at J, leaving 4 bases unmatched. The CDR3 covers 16 residues. Germline loops: CDR1 SGDLS, CDR2 YYNGEE. In nucleotides, the CDR3 is TGTGCCAGCAGCGTGGGACAGGGGGGAAGGAACACTGAAGCTTTCTTT. Protein: CASSVGQGGRNTEAFF.

J is TRBJ1-1 and V is TRBV30; D ambiguous. The CDR3 consists of 11 residues. Germline-derived CDR1 and CDR2 are GTSNPN and SVGIG (reference sequence). V was shortened by 3 bases and J by 7 bases, with 9 bases between the two germline ends. For the CDR3, the DNA is TGTGCCTGGAGACAGAACCTTGAAGCTTTCTTT. Its protein product is CAWRQNLEAFF.

This chain uses TRBV30 with TRBJ2-5, with 7 bases fitting TRBD2. The CDR3 totals 10 residues. CDR1 and CDR2 (germline): GTSNPN, SVGIG (reference sequence). CDR3 residues: CAGGVETQYF. The CDR3 DNA follows: TGTGCGGGGGGGGTGGAGACCCAGTACTTC.

The chain has TRBV7-6 and TRBJ1-6; 7 positions match TRBD1. In germline, CDR1 is SGHVS, CDR2 FNYEAQ. The V segment lost 5 bases and the J segment 4 bases; nucleotides outside the gene matches: 8. The CDR3 sequence is 16 residues long. Here the CDR3 DNA reads TGTGCCAGCAGCGGGGACAGACGCGAGTATAATTCACCCCTCCACTTT. Translated, it gives CASSGDRREYNSPLHF.

The genes are TRBV30 and TRBJ1-5; 7 positions agree with TRBD1. With 0 bases clipped from V and 5 bases from J, the junction kept 1 base outside the gene matches. The germline gives CDR1 GTSNPN, CDR2 SVGIG (reference sequence). This CDR3 contains 13 residues. CDR3 amino acids: CAWSVDRDQPQHF. CDR3 sequence (DNA): TGTGCCTGGAGTGTAGACAGGGATCAGCCCCAGCATTTT.

A single count supports this clone. The chain joins TRBV7-3 to TRBJ2-1, with 9 bases that match TRBD1. The CDR3 contains 14 residues. Trimming removed 4 bases from V and 7 bases from J; junction bases left unmatched: 5. Germline V CDR1 and CDR2: SGHTA, FQGTGA. The CDR3 nucleotides read TGTGCCAGCAGCTCGATGACAGGGGGAAATGAGCAGTTCTTC. As protein: CASSSMTGGNEQFF. The full variable domain, with the rest looked up from reference TRBV7-3 and TRBJ2-1, is GAGVSQTPSNKVTEKGKYVELRCDPISGHTALYWYRQSLGQGPEFLIYFQGTGAADDSGLPNDRFFAVRPEGSVSTLKIQRTERGDSAVYLCASSSMTGGNEQFFGPGTRLTVL.

The chain employs TRBV7-8 and TRBJ2-1, with D possibly being TRBD2 (6 bases). The germline CDR1 and CDR2 sequences are SGHVS and FQNEAQ. Between the trimmed V and J ends, which lost 1 base and 5 bases, there was a span of 21 bases. There are 18 residues in the CDR3. The CDR3 sequence: CASSLVPLLLAVNNEQFF. The CDR3 region has the DNA TGTGCCAGCAGCTTAGTTCCTCTATTACTAGCCGTGAACAATGAGCAGTTCTTC.

This clone has only a few counts. The CDR3 protein is CASSLRQDYGYTF. The DNA for the CDR3 is TGTGCCAGCAGCTTGCGCCAGGACTATGGCTACACCTTC. The chain has TRBV7-9 and TRBJ1-2; D unclear. Trimming cost V 3 bases and J 3 bases, with 8 bases left between them. The germline V gene encodes CDR1 SEHNR and CDR2 FQNEAQ (reference sequence). The CDR3 is 13 amino acids.

As to this clone: A read error may account for a junction end that differs from germline. V usage is TRBV7-7 and J usage is TRBJ2-5; D is tentatively TRBD1 or TRBD2 (5 bases each). There are 13 residues in the CDR3. The germline CDR1 and CDR2 sequences are SSHAT and FNYEAQ (reference sequence). As DNA, the CDR3 is TGTGCTAGCAGCTTAGCGCGACAGGAGACCCAGTACTTC. This gives the protein CASSLARQETQYF.

This clone was picked up a small number of times. The CDR3 reads CASGVGGDQPQHF. In nucleotides, the CDR3 is TGTGCCAGCGGGGTGGGGGGTGATCAGCCCCAGCATTTT. The V and J genes are TRBV27 and TRBJ1-5; TRBD1 is a possible D gene (5 bases). V lost 8 bases and J lost 5, with 13 bases in between. This CDR3 contains 13 residues. From germline, CDR1 is MNHEY and CDR2 SMNVEV (reference sequence).

J is TRBJ1-1 and V is TRBV28, with 10 nucleotides matching TRBD1. This CDR3 has 12 residues. Germline lookup yields CDR1 MDHEN and CDR2 SYDVKM. J gave up 11 bases and V 7 bases, and 7 bases lay outside the gene matches. The CDR3 bases are TGTGCCAGCAAGGGACAGGGGAGGCTGGCTTTCTTT. Translated, it gives CASKGQGRLAFF.

The chain has TRBV6-1 and TRBJ2-2; 10 positions match TRBD1. V dropped 2 bases and J dropped 7; count of bases not matched to a gene: 7. CDR3 length: 16 residues. Germline loops: CDR1 MNHNS, CDR2 SASEGT. The CDR3 nucleotides are TGTGCCAGCAGTGAACCCGGACAGGGGGTGTTCGGGGAGCTGTTTTTT. Translating gives CASSEPGQGVFGELFF.

CDR3 nucleotide sequence: TGTGCCAGCAGCAAACGACTAGCGGGGGCCCAAGAGACCCAGTACTTC. Translated, it gives CASSKRLAGAQETQYF. V is TRBV7-2 and J is TRBJ2-5, with TRBD2 matching over 12 bases. Unmatched junction bases numbered 5, after V lost 5 bases and J lost 1 base. Germline lookup yields CDR1 SGHTA and CDR2 FQGNSA. This CDR3 is 16 amino acids long.

This clone showed up just a few times. The rearrangement uses TRBV25-1 and TRBJ2-5; the D gene is possibly TRBD1 (6 bases). Germline assignment: CDR1 MGHDK and CDR2 SYGVNS. The V end lost 1 base, the J end lost 6 bases, and 9 bases lay between the germline ends. The CDR3 is made up of 13 amino acids. CDR3 bases: TGTGCCAGCAGTGAATCAGGGGCGCAGACCCAGTACTTC. It yields the protein CASSESGAQTQYF.

This sequence joins TRBV7-9 and TRBJ2-1; D is unresolved. Looked up from germline, CDR1 is SEHNR and CDR2 is FQNEAQ (reference sequence). This CDR3 has 15 amino acids. The V end was cut by 2 bases, the J end by 0 bases, with 8 bases between. DNA of the CDR3: TGTGCCAGCAGCTTACTGTCTAGCTCCTACAATGAGCAGTTCTTC. It is translated as CASSLLSSSYNEQFF.

This clone was recorded a few times. The chain recombines TRBV7-9 with TRBJ2-2, with D unresolved. Germline-derived CDR1 and CDR2 are SEHNR and FQNEAQ (reference sequence). The V and J ends lost 5 bases and 7 bases respectively, with 8 bases between them. CDR3 length equals 12 residues. Written as DNA, the CDR3 is TGTGCCAGCAGCCCCCCGGGCGGGGAGCTGTTTTTT. It encodes CASSPPGGELFF.

The J gene is TRBJ2-2, the V gene TRBV7-2, with 9 bases matching TRBD2. The CDR3 is made up of 16 amino acids. The germline CDR1 and CDR2 sequences are SGHTA and FQGNSA. The V and J ends lost 6 bases and 6 bases, in that order; junction bases with no gene match: 11. The CDR3 protein is CASRGASGIVSGELFF. The CDR3 DNA reads as TGTGCCAGCAGAGGGGCTAGCGGGATTGTTTCCGGGGAGCTGTTTTTT.

This clone was seen a few times. This chain links TRBV19 with TRBJ2-5, with 10 bases aligning to TRBD2. Gene TRBJ2-7 matches the end of the DNA better, so the J call may be wrong. The CDR3 runs to 13 residues. The germline CDR1 and CDR2 sequences are LNHDA and SQIVND (reference sequence). The CDR3 loop reads CASTQREGYEQYF. The CDR3 DNA reads as TGTGCCAGTACCCAGCGGGAGGGATACGAGCAGTACTTC.

This chain uses TRBV5-1 with TRBJ1-5; no firm D call. This CDR3 spans 15 amino acids. The germline CDR1 and CDR2 sequences are SGHRS and YFSETQ. Trimming took off 3 bases at V and 5 bases at J, with 15 bases between the two ends. The CDR3 DNA follows: TGCGCCAGCAGCTCCAACGGGAGGAGAGATCAGCCCCAGCATTTT. This codes for CASSSNGRRDQPQHF.

The chain uses TRBV7-8 and TRBJ1-1; tentatively, D is TRBD1 (5 bases). Trimming removed 2 bases from V and 8 bases from J, with 18 bases in between. This CDR3 is built from 15 residues. Germline values: CDR1 SGHVS, CDR2 FQNEAQ. Here the CDR3 DNA reads TGTGCCAGCAGCTTACCGTGGGAGGGGAAAGGGGAAGCTTTCTTT. This encodes CASSLPWEGKGEAFF.

The chain employs TRBV18 and TRBJ2-3; 8 bases are a match to TRBD2. The ends lost 4 bases at V and 6 bases at J; junction bases unmatched: 6. Germline loops: CDR1 KGHSH, CDR2 LQKENI. This CDR3 is built from 14 residues. The CDR3 DNA is TGTGCCAGCTCACGAAGCGGGAGTGGGGATACGCAGTATTTT. Translated, it gives CASSRSGSGDTQYF.

This clone was found once. CDR3 coding DNA: TGTGCCAGCAGTGGGCGGGAGGGGGTCGGCTACACCTTC. Protein: CASSGREGVGYTF. This chain links TRBV28 with TRBJ1-2, with D perhaps TRBD1 (6 bases). The V gene lost 5 bases and the J gene lost 8 bases, with 15 bases spanning the gap. Looked up from germline, CDR1 is MDHEN and CDR2 is SYDVKM. The CDR3 loop spans 13 amino acids.

This clone has only a few counts. The genes are TRBV19 and TRBJ1-5, with 7 positions matching TRBD1. Germline-derived CDR1 and CDR2 are LNHDA and SQIVND (reference sequence). After removal of 6 bases from V and 7 bases from J, the junction contained 6 bases not matched to a gene. There are 13 residues in the CDR3. This chain's CDR3 is CASSPDRDQPQHF. The CDR3 DNA reads TGTGCCAGTAGCCCCGACAGGGACCAGCCCCAGCATTTT. Variable domain in full (rest from reference TRBV19 and TRBJ1-5): DGGITQSPKYLFRKEGQNVTLSCEQNLNHDAMYWYRQDPGQGLRLIYYSQIVNDFQKGDIAEGYSVSREKKESFPLTVTSAQKNPTAFYLCASSPDRDQPQHFGDGTRLSIL.